A selection of T cell receptor beta chains follows, all from one sample in a study of OX40 agonist ivuxolimab in advanced cancers. Generated by immunoSEQ multiplex PCR, the TCRdb table keeps only in-frame clones and is missing some. This sample has 90,000 or so clones, with 89% found just once. The material was CD4+ or CD8+ T cells sorted from blood, obtained in a trial of the OX40 agonist ivuxolimab. The receptors here all came from an adult with an advanced solid tumor such as melanoma, head and neck, liver or kidney cancer. CDR3s include the opening cysteine and the closing phenylalanine or tryptophan. A D gene is named only where the DNA matches it firmly. Only some rows state a clone size, as once, few, many or a class for expanded clones.

D gene: -
clone size: -
J gene: TRBJ1-1
V gene: TRBV6-1
CDR3 DNA: TGTGCCAGCAGTGAAAAGGACAGAAGGCGAGCTTTCTTT
CDR3 protein: CASSEKDRRRAFF

D gene: TRBD1
clone size: -
J gene: TRBJ2-7
V gene: TRBV25-1
CDR3 DNA: TGTGCCAGCAGCAGACAGGGGACCGCCTACGAGCAGTACTTC
CDR3 protein: CASSRQGTAYEQYF

D gene: -
clone size: -
J gene: TRBJ1-3
V gene: TRBV4-3
CDR3 DNA: TGCGCCAGCAGCCAGGCAGGAAACACCATATATTTT
CDR3 protein: CASSQAGNTIYF

D gene: -
clone size: -
J gene: TRBJ2-5
V gene: TRBV28
CDR3 DNA: TGTGCCAGCAGTTCCCTTATGGGGGCTAGCGGCTTCGGGGAGACCCAGTACTTC
CDR3 protein: CASSSLMGASGFGETQYF

D gene: TRBD1
clone size: -
J gene: TRBJ1-1
V gene: TRBV6-5
CDR3 DNA: TGTGCCAGCAGACATGGGACAGGGATGGCTTTCTTT
CDR3 protein: CASRHGTGMAFF

D gene: TRBD1
clone size: -
J gene: TRBJ2-2
V gene: TRBV7-2
CDR3 DNA: TGTGCCAGCAGCTACCAGGGGGCGGAAGGTACCGGGGAGCTGTTTTTT
CDR3 protein: CASSYQGAEGTGELFF

D gene: TRBD2
clone size: once
J gene: TRBJ2-5
V gene: TRBV19
CDR3 DNA: TGTGCCAGTGGGACAGAAACTAGCGGGGAGTACCAAGAGACCCAGTACTTC
CDR3 protein: CASGTETSGEYQETQYF

D gene: -
clone size: few
J gene: TRBJ1-1
V gene: TRBV7-2
CDR3 DNA: TGTGCCAGCAGCTTAGAGAACACCCAGAGCACTGAAGCTTTCTTT
CDR3 protein: CASSLENTQSTEAFF

D gene: -
clone size: -
J gene: TRBJ2-7
V gene: TRBV28
CDR3 DNA: TGTGCCAGCAGTTTATCGAGGGCAGGGACCCACGAGCAGTACTTC
CDR3 protein: CASSLSRAGTHEQYF

D gene: -
clone size: -
J gene: TRBJ2-2
V gene: TRBV5-6
CDR3 DNA: TGTGCCAGCAGCTTGGTTACAGTGAACACCGGGGAGCTGTTTTTT
CDR3 protein: CASSLVTVNTGELFF

D gene: -
clone size: -
J gene: TRBJ2-5
V gene: TRBV7-2
CDR3 DNA: TGTGCCAGCAGCCTGTATGCAACCCAGTACTTC
CDR3 protein: CASSLYATQYF

D gene: -
clone size: -
J gene: TRBJ2-2
V gene: TRBV29-1
CDR3 DNA: TGCAGCGTTGAGACCTCGAACACCGGGGAGCTGTTTTTT
CDR3 protein: CSVETSNTGELFF

D gene: TRBD2
clone size: -
J gene: TRBJ2-1
V gene: TRBV19
CDR3 DNA: TGTGCCAGTAGTATCTATTCACTAGCGGGGGCGGGTGAGCAGTTCTTC
CDR3 protein: CASSIYSLAGAGEQFF

D gene: -
clone size: -
J gene: TRBJ2-7
V gene: TRBV7-9
CDR3 DNA: TGTGCCTCCTCCCTCGGGGGGCCCAACGAGCAGTACTTC
CDR3 protein: CASSLGGPNEQYF

D gene: TRBD2
clone size: -
J gene: TRBJ2-1
V gene: TRBV9
CDR3 DNA: TGTGCCAGCAGCGTTAGCGGGAGAAGCGATGAGCAGTTCTTC
CDR3 protein: CASSVSGRSDEQFF

D gene: -
clone size: -
J gene: TRBJ2-7
V gene: TRBV29-1
CDR3 DNA: TGCAGCGTATCGGTGAGCTCCTACGAGCAGTACTTC
CDR3 protein: CSVSVSSYEQYF

D gene: -
clone size: -
J gene: TRBJ1-1
V gene: TRBV5-4
CDR3 DNA: TGTGCCAGCAGCCTCAAGGAGTGGAGAACTGAAGCTTTCTTT
CDR3 protein: CASSLKEWRTEAFF

D gene: -
clone size: -
J gene: TRBJ1-1
V gene: TRBV6-6
CDR3 DNA: TGTGCCAGCAGTTACTCGGTCTTCACTGAAGCTTTCTTT
CDR3 protein: CASSYSVFTEAFF

D gene: TRBD1
clone size: -
J gene: TRBJ1-6
V gene: TRBV5-1
CDR3 DNA: TGCGCCAGCAGTTGGACAGGGGGCGAATCACCCCTCCACTTT
CDR3 protein: CASSWTGGESPLHF

D gene: TRBD2
clone size: -
J gene: TRBJ2-5
V gene: TRBV9
CDR3 DNA: TGTGCCAGCAGCGTGGGCCAGATAGCGGGAGGCCAAGAGACCCAGTACTTC
CDR3 protein: CASSVGQIAGGQETQYF

D gene: TRBD1
clone size: -
J gene: TRBJ2-7
V gene: TRBV4-1
CDR3 DNA: TGCGCCAGCAGCCAAGGTCTCCGGCGGGACAGGGACCGCTACGAGCAGTACTTC
CDR3 protein: CASSQGLRRDRDRYEQYF

D gene: -
clone size: -
J gene: TRBJ1-1
V gene: TRBV30
CDR3 DNA: TGTGCCTGGATCCTCTGGGGCAGTACGAACACTGAAGCTTTCTTT
CDR3 protein: CAWILWGSTNTEAFF

D gene: -
clone size: -
J gene: TRBJ1-1
V gene: TRBV15
CDR3 DNA: TGTGCCACCAGCAGAGGGGGGGCGGGATCCAACACTGAAGCTTTCTTT
CDR3 protein: CATSRGGAGSNTEAFF

D gene: TRBD1
clone size: -
J gene: TRBJ1-1
V gene: TRBV6-6
CDR3 DNA: TGTGCCAGCAGTGACGGACAGGGAATAAACACTGAAGCTTTCTTT
CDR3 protein: CASSDGQGINTEAFF

D gene: TRBD1
clone size: -
J gene: TRBJ2-5
V gene: TRBV27
CDR3 DNA: TGTGCCAGCAAGACAGGGGGGGAAGAGACCCAGTACTTC
CDR3 protein: CASKTGGEETQYF

D gene: TRBD2
clone size: once
J gene: TRBJ2-7
V gene: TRBV4-3
CDR3 DNA: TGCGCCAGCAGCCAAGTGTTGAGCGGGGCCCGCTACGAGCAGTACTTC
CDR3 protein: CASSQVLSGARYEQYF

D gene: -
clone size: few
J gene: TRBJ2-5
V gene: TRBV5-4
CDR3 DNA: TGTGCCAGCAGCTTGGGTTTAAGGACTTTAATCCAAGAGACCCAGTACTTC
CDR3 protein: CASSLGLRTLIQETQYF

D gene: TRBD2
clone size: -
J gene: TRBJ2-1
V gene: TRBV2
CDR3 DNA: TGTGTCTCAGGGGTAGCGGGGGGCCCCGTGGAGTTCTTC
CDR3 protein: CVSGVAGGPVEFF

D gene: -
clone size: -
J gene: TRBJ2-3
V gene: TRBV12-2
CDR3 DNA: TGTGCAAGTCGCCGGCGGGAAGATACGCAGTATTTT
CDR3 protein: CASRRREDTQYF

D gene: -
clone size: -
J gene: TRBJ1-2
V gene: TRBV6-6
CDR3 DNA: TGTGCCAGCAGAAAAGGGGAGTCACACGGCTACACCTTC
CDR3 protein: CASRKGESHGYTF

D gene: TRBD2
clone size: -
J gene: TRBJ2-1
V gene: TRBV4-3
CDR3 DNA: TGCGCCAGCAGCCAAGAGGGGGGGAGTTCGATCAATGAGCAGTTCTTC
CDR3 protein: CASSQEGGSSINEQFF

D gene: -
clone size: -
J gene: TRBJ1-2
V gene: TRBV9
CDR3 DNA: TGTGCCAGCAGCGTAGGCTTGGGGGGCGATGGCTACACCTTC
CDR3 protein: CASSVGLGGDGYTF

D gene: TRBD1
clone size: -
J gene: TRBJ1-3
V gene: TRBV28
CDR3 DNA: TGTGCCAGCAGTTTCCTCGTGGGACGGGGACAGATCTCTGGAAACACCATATATTTT
CDR3 protein: CASSFLVGRGQISGNTIYF

D gene: -
clone size: -
J gene: TRBJ2-7
V gene: TRBV5-1
CDR3 DNA: TGCGCCAGCAGCCTCGTAGACAGTTACGAGCAGTACTTC
CDR3 protein: CASSLVDSYEQYF

D gene: TRBD1
clone size: few
J gene: TRBJ2-7
V gene: TRBV7-2
CDR3 DNA: TGTGCCAGCAGCCCTCCGGGACAGAGCGAGCAGTACTTC
CDR3 protein: CASSPPGQSEQYF

D gene: TRBD1
clone size: -
J gene: TRBJ2-7
V gene: TRBV25-1
CDR3 DNA: TGTGCCAGCAGTCCTTCGAACAGGGGGACCTACGAGCAGTACTTC
CDR3 protein: CASSPSNRGTYEQYF